Listed here are 25 T cell receptor beta chains from one sample, sequenced in a study of CD4 T cells in relation to SARS-CoV-2 and coronaviruses (dated by TCRdb to the early 2020s). Libraries were constructed by the immunoSEQ multiplex PCR assay. The immuneACCESS repertoire file appears here via TCRdb, limited to in-frame rearrangements. These files lack a portion of the clones; in checked studies, under half of the deficit traces to unresolved V genes, and the cause of the others is not known. The sample yields about 18,000 clones; 70% to 80% were counted once. In total, the top ten clones hold 15% to 17% of the sample. CD4+ T cells from unexposed donors were collected before the COVID-19 pandemic (2011-2018). After about 9 days of culture, CD4+ T cells were isolated with the EasySep CD4+ T cell isolation kit. The antigens for these receptors are not known. Sequenced sample: CD4+ T cells from PBMCs, cultured in vitro. These receptors were collected from a human donor in good health.

The CDR3 DNA follows: TGTGCCAGCAGTGACTCGGGGGACACCGGGGAGCTGTTTTTT. Its translation is CASSDSGDTGELFF. The J gene is TRBJ2-2, the V gene TRBV6-4, with D tentatively TRBD1 or TRBD2 (5 bases each). Germline CDR1 reads MRHNA; CDR2 reads SNTAGT. CDR3 length equals 14 residues. V was pared by 0 bases and J by 3 bases, with 5 bases between.

The chain employs TRBV10-1 and TRBJ2-7; D possibly corresponds to TRBD2 (5 bases). Germline-derived CDR1 and CDR2 are WNHNN and SYGVQD (reference sequence). The CDR3 contains 13 residues. V was shortened by 8 bases and J by 2 bases, with 13 bases between the two germline ends. The CDR3 reads CASSSGAAYEQYF. The CDR3 coding sequence is TGCGCCAGCTCAAGCGGAGCAGCCTACGAGCAGTACTTC.

This chain links TRBV4-2 with TRBJ2-7, with D unresolved. Germline V CDR1 and CDR2: LGHNA, YNFKEQ. The CDR3 is made up of 14 amino acids. V was trimmed by 0 bases and J by 4 bases, leaving 10 bases between them. The CDR3 nucleotides are TGTGCCAGCAGCCAAGAACGGCCCCCGTACGAGCAGTACTTC. This codes for CASSQERPPYEQYF.

This clone has only a few counts. The chain links TRBV24-1 to TRBJ2-1; 8 bases line up with TRBD2. The CDR3 spans 13 residues. Losses at the gene ends were 8 bases for V and 8 bases for J; bases not matched to a gene: 7. Germline V gives CDR1 KGHDR, CDR2 SFDVKD. The CDR3 here is CATTRTSSDEQFF. CDR3 bases: TGTGCCACCACAAGGACTAGCTCAGATGAGCAGTTCTTC.

The chain employs TRBV30 and TRBJ2-3, with a weak D call TRBD2 (5 bases). The V gene lost 0 bases and the J gene lost 2 bases, with 12 bases spanning the gap. The germline V gene encodes CDR1 GTSNPN and CDR2 SVGIG (reference sequence). CDR3 length: 15 amino acids. The CDR3 loop reads CAWSVASGTTDTQYF. The CDR3 DNA is TGTGCCTGGAGTGTAGCCAGCGGCACCACAGATACGCAGTATTTT.

This clone was found a few times. The J gene is TRBJ2-3, the V gene TRBV19, with no clear D. The germline V gene encodes CDR1 LNHDA and CDR2 SQIVND (reference sequence). This CDR3 spans 11 amino acids. The germline V and J ends were trimmed by 10 bases and 6 bases, with 11 bases remaining between them. CDR3 sequence: CATLYADTQYF. In nucleotides, the CDR3 is TGTGCCACACTTTACGCGGATACGCAGTATTTT.

The CDR3 reads CASSQDLRAGELFF. Written as DNA, the CDR3 is TGTGCCAGCAGCCAAGATCTGCGGGCCGGGGAGCTGTTTTTT. V gene TRBV3-1 (or the pseudogene TRBV3-2) combines with J gene TRBJ2-2; D perhaps matches TRBD2 (5 bases). Trimming removed 0 bases at V and 6 bases at J, with 8 bases between. The CDR3 contains 14 residues. Germline CDR1 LGHDT, CDR2 YNNKEL (reference sequence).

The CDR3 bases are TGTGCCTGGACGACAGGGCTTGATCAGCCCCAGCATTTT. This gives the protein CAWTTGLDQPQHF. This sequence joins TRBV30 and TRBJ1-5; TRBD1 matches 7 bases. V lost 4 bases, J lost 5 bases, and 5 bases stayed unmatched. This CDR3 has 13 amino acids. Germline-derived CDR1 and CDR2 are GTSNPN and SVGIG (reference sequence).

This sequence joins TRBV19 and TRBJ1-2; 8 nucleotides align to TRBD1. V lost 5 bases, J lost 8 bases, and 7 bases stayed unmatched. In germline, CDR1 is LNHDA, CDR2 SQIVND (reference sequence). The CDR3 has 13 residues. CDR3 protein: CASSPQGAGGYTF. The CDR3 nucleotides are TGTGCCAGTAGTCCCCAGGGGGCCGGCGGCTACACCTTC.

This chain joins TRBV7-3 and TRBJ2-2; the match to TRBD2 covers 15 bases. This CDR3 is built from 17 residues. The V and J ends lost 5 bases and 4 bases, in that order; junction bases with no gene match: 5. Germline-derived CDR1 and CDR2 are SGHTA and FQGTGA. The CDR3 DNA reads TGTGCCAGCAGCCACTGGGGACTAGCGGGGGGCACCGGGGAGCTGTTTTTT. It codes for CASSHWGLAGGTGELFF.

This clone was seen a handful of times. The J gene is TRBJ1-1, the V gene TRBV10-3; the D is unclear. V lost 2 bases, J lost 0 bases, and 4 bases lay in between. The CDR3 runs to 13 residues. Germline V CDR1 and CDR2: ENHRY, SYGVKD. The CDR3 region is CAISELMNTEAFF. The CDR3 DNA sequence: TGTGCCATCAGTGAGCTTATGAACACTGAAGCTTTCTTT.

CDR3 loop: CASSLGTGFSEAFF. CDR3 DNA sequence: TGTGCCAGCAGCCTGGGGACAGGGTTTTCTGAAGCTTTCTTT. This rearrangement joins TRBV3-1 (or the pseudogene TRBV3-2) to TRBJ1-1; TRBD1 aligns across 9 bases. The trim removed 4 bases at V and 6 bases at J, leaving 6 bases unmatched. Per germline, CDR1 LGHDT and CDR2 YNNKEL (reference sequence). This CDR3 is 14 amino acids long.

This clone showed up just once. The chain joins TRBV18 to TRBJ1-4; TRBD1 agrees at 9 bases. The V gene end was trimmed by 3 bases and the J gene end by 8 bases; junction bases not matched to a gene: 7. The CDR3 length is 15 residues. Germline V gene data show CDR1 as KGHSH and CDR2 as LQKENI. For the CDR3, the DNA is TGTGCCAGCTCACCCCCGGGACAGGGCTGGGAAAAACTGTTTTTT. This sequence encodes CASSPPGQGWEKLFF.

The chain employs TRBV2 and TRBJ2-1, with 9 nucleotides matching TRBD2. The germline V gene encodes CDR1 SNHLY and CDR2 FYNNEI. There are 15 residues in the CDR3. With 2 bases clipped from V and 6 bases from J, the junction kept 5 bases outside the gene matches. CDR3 residues: CASSEIGLASNEQFF. DNA for the CDR3: TGTGCCAGCAGTGAAATCGGACTAGCGAGCAATGAGCAGTTCTTC.

This clone was recorded a few times. This chain uses TRBV30 with TRBJ1-4, with D possibly being TRBD1 (5 bases). The V end lost 2 bases, the J end lost 10 bases, and 14 bases lay between the germline ends. The CDR3 contains 13 residues. The V gene's germline CDR1 is GTSNPN and CDR2 SVGIG (reference sequence). Here the CDR3 reads CAWSSRGQGKLFF. The CDR3 nucleotides read TGTGCCTGGAGTTCAAGGGGTCAGGGAAAACTGTTTTTT.

The chain links TRBV5-1 to TRBJ1-2; 8 nucleotides match TRBD1. The CDR3 is 14 amino acids. The germline V gene encodes CDR1 SGHRS and CDR2 YFSETQ. J was trimmed by 5 bases and V by 5 bases; bases with no gene match: 8. CDR3 in DNA: TGCGCCAGCAGGCCAGGACAGGGAGGGTATGGCTACACCTTC. Amino acids: CASRPGQGGYGYTF.

The sample holds a few counts of this clone. The chain combines TRBV9 with TRBJ2-7; D possibly corresponds to TRBD1 (6 bases). V was pared by 4 bases and J by 5 bases, with 22 bases between. This CDR3 spans 16 amino acids. The germline V gene encodes CDR1 SGDLS and CDR2 YYNGEE. DNA of the CDR3: TGTGCCAGCAGCACCATCGTTGGGACAACTGAGGACGAGCAGTACTTC. Translating it yields CASSTIVGTTEDEQYF.

This clone has only one observation. The V call is TRBV5-1, the J call TRBJ2-3; D not resolved. The V end lost 1 base, the J end lost 3 bases, and 12 bases lay between the germline ends. This CDR3 spans 15 amino acids. Germline CDR1 is SGHRS and CDR2 is YFSETQ. CDR3 DNA sequence: TGCGCCAGCAGCTTGAGGTCCCTAGGAACAGATACGCAGTATTTT. This codes for CASSLRSLGTDTQYF.

The V call is TRBV9, the J call TRBJ2-7, with unresolved D. CDR3 length: 13 residues. Germline CDR1 and CDR2: SGDLS and YYNGEE. V was cut by 0 bases and J by 0 bases, with 4 bases left in between. The CDR3 DNA reads TGTGCCAGCAGCGTAGCCCCCTCCTACGAGCAGTACTTC. It is translated as CASSVAPSYEQYF.

The rearrangement links TRBV19 to TRBJ2-6; D remains unclear. This CDR3 comprises 14 residues. Germline V CDR1 and CDR2: LNHDA, SQIVND (reference sequence). Between the trimmed V and J ends, which lost 4 bases and 0 bases, there was a span of 4 bases. In nucleotides, the CDR3 is TGTGCCAGTAGTACCGACTCTGGGGCCAACGTCCTGACTTTC. It encodes CASSTDSGANVLTF. The whole variable domain, filled in from reference TRBV19 and TRBJ2-6, reads DGGITQSPKYLFRKEGQNVTLSCEQNLNHDAMYWYRQDPGQGLRLIYYSQIVNDFQKGDIAEGYSVSREKKESFPLTVTSAQKNPTAFYLCASSTDSGANVLTFGAGSRLTVL.

This chain joins TRBV27 and TRBJ2-3; TRBD2 aligns across 8 bases. The junction had 11 bases not matched to a gene; V was cut back by 0 bases and J by 0 bases. Germline CDR1 and CDR2: MNHEY and SMNVEV (reference sequence). The CDR3 covers 19 residues. The DNA for the CDR3 is TGTGCCAGCAGTTTATCGGGGGTAGCGGGATATTACAGCACAGATACGCAGTATTTT. Translation gives CASSLSGVAGYYSTDTQYF.

The chain uses TRBV5-6 and TRBJ2-7; D possibly corresponds to TRBD2 (6 bases). CDR1 SGHDT and CDR2 YYEEEE come from the germline V gene. The CDR3 spans 14 residues. V was shortened by 2 bases and J by 2 bases, with 11 bases between the two germline ends. CDR3 protein: CASSFGGVPYEQYF. CDR3 bases: TGTGCCAGCAGCTTCGGCGGGGTACCCTACGAGCAGTACTTC.

The J gene is TRBJ1-1, the V gene TRBV7-8, with 8 bases fitting TRBD1. The CDR3 covers 17 residues. J lost 0 bases, V lost 5 bases, and 11 bases had no gene match. Germline V gene data show CDR1 as SGHVS and CDR2 as FQNEAQ. The CDR3 reads CASSPRQGAQMNTEAFF. The DNA for the CDR3 is TGTGCCAGCAGCCCCCGTCAGGGGGCCCAGATGAACACTGAAGCTTTCTTT.

This chain joins TRBV24-1 and TRBJ2-1; 9 bases are shared with TRBD1. Germline values: CDR1 KGHDR, CDR2 SFDVKD. Trimming at V came to 4 bases and at J to 7 bases, leaving 7 bases not matched to a gene. This CDR3 spans 15 amino acids. CDR3 nucleotide sequence: TGTGCCACCAGTGACCCGGGACAGGGCAGGAATGAGCAGTTCTTC. It specifies CATSDPGQGRNEQFF.

This chain uses TRBV28 with TRBJ2-7, with D hard to call. V lost 2 bases and J lost 6, with 17 bases in between. Germline V CDR1 and CDR2: MDHEN, SYDVKM. The CDR3 extends over 15 amino acids. CDR3 in DNA: TGTGCCAGCAGTTTAGCCGCCCTTCGAACCGGCGAGCAGTACTTC. Translating it yields CASSLAALRTGEQYF.